A single T cell receptor beta chain is shown here with its context. Antigen: not known. The entry originates in a study of cytomegalovirus exposure and HLA in healthy donors. Unrecorded immune exposures were likely, despite nominal health at sampling. Primers: 60 Vbeta forward and 13 Jbeta reverse. The assay was immunoSEQ multiplex PCR, and TCRdb's table has in-frame clones only and misses some. The sample yields over 150,000 clones, around 74% seen once. Trimming stripped 0 bases from V and 2 bases from J, with 9 bases between. The CDR3 runs 15 residues. Looked up from germline, CDR1 is LGHNA and CDR2 is YSLEER. Points from the study as a whole: Generally TCR sequences proved uncommon, though certain public TCRs appeared in numerous donors. Earlier findings revealed that most TCR beta V segments proved productive either about 90% or about 30% of the time. Judged likely to be a sequencing artifact was a cluster of highly shared sequence variants.

The chain carries TRBV4-3 and TRBJ2-3, with D possibly being TRBD1 (5 bases). Sequenced sample: PBMCs. This clonotype was obtained from a girl aged 5-17 years in good health and CMV-seropositive. CDR3 in amino acids: CASSQEDRPTDTQYF. The CDR3 DNA is TGCGCCAGCAGCCAAGAAGACAGACCCACAGATACGCAGTATTTT.